This passage covers 5 T cell receptor beta chains from one sample sequenced in a study of response to subunit inactivated influenza vaccine. TCRdb re-analysed the RT-PCR reads in MiXCR, keeping a single row per CDR3 protein. The sample lists about 650,000 distinct CDR3 sequences; around 13% were seen once. Sample: PBMCs from blood, taken roughly 2 weeks before vaccination. These receptors originate from a middle-aged man who received an inactivated influenza vaccine.

The gene calls are TRBV11-2 and TRBJ2-3; either TRBD1 or TRBD2 may supply D (5 bases each). The CDR3 has 13 residues. Trimming pared 0 bases from V and 11 bases from J, leaving 12 bases between. The germline V gene encodes CDR1 SGHAT and CDR2 FQNNGV. The DNA for the CDR3 is TGTGCCAGCAGCTTAGATCGGGGCTCGTTGCAGTATTTT. Translating gives CASSLDRGSLQYF.

This clonotype has at least ten counts. This chain connects TRBV7-9 to TRBJ1-1, with unresolved D. This CDR3 is built from 11 residues. V shed 5 bases and J shed 6 bases, with 7 bases lying between them. Germline loops: CDR1 SEHNR, CDR2 FQNEAQ (reference sequence). The CDR3 nucleotides are TGTGCCAGCAGCCAGCGGTCTGAAGCTTTCTTT. Its protein is CASSQRSEAFF.

In this sample, this clonotype turned up many times. V usage is TRBV7-2 and J usage is TRBJ1-1; D may be TRBD1 (6 bases). The germline V gene encodes CDR1 SGHTA and CDR2 FQGNSA. With 5 bases removed from V and 4 bases from J, the gap between germline ends came to 8 bases. There are 12 residues in the CDR3. CDR3 residues: CASSQGSTEAFF. The CDR3 DNA reads TGTGCCAGCAGCCAGGGGTCCACTGAAGCTTTCTTT.

The rearrangement links TRBV5-5 to TRBJ2-3, with 8 nucleotides matching TRBD2. The CDR3 consists of 14 residues. Trimming cost V 2 bases and J 4 bases; bases outside gene matches: 3. CDR1 and CDR2 (germline): SGHKS, YYEKEE (reference sequence). In nucleotides, the CDR3 is TGTGCCAGCAGCTTAGGACTAGCATCAGATACGCAGTATTTT. This codes for CASSLGLASDTQYF.

This chain links TRBV10-3 with TRBJ2-1, with TRBD2 as a possible D gene (6 bases). The V gene lost 3 bases and the J gene lost 1 base, with 10 bases spanning the gap. CDR3 size: 15 residues. The germline gives CDR1 ENHRY, CDR2 SYGVKD. The DNA for the CDR3 is TGTGCCATCAGTGAAGGGACTCTTTCCTACAATGAGCAGTTCTTC. It encodes CAISEGTLSYNEQFF.